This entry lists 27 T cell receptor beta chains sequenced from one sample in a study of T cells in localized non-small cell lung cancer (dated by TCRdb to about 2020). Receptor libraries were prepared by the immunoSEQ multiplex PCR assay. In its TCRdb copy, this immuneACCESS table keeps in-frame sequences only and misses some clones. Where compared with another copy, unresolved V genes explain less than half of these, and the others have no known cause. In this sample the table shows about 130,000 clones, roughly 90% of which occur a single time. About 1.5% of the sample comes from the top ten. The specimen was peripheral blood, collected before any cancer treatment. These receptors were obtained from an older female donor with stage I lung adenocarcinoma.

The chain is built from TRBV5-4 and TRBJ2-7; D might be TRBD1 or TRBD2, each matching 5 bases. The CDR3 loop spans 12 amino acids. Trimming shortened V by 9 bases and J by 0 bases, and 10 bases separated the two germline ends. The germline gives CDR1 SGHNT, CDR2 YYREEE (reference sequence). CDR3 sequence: CATRGTSYEQYF. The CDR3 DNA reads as TGTGCCACCCGAGGGACCTCCTACGAGCAGTACTTC. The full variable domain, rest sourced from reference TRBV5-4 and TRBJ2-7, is ETGVTQSPTHLIKTRGQQVTLRCSSQSGHNTVSWYQQALGQGPQFIFQYYREEENGRGNFPPRFSGLQFPNYSSELNVNALELDDSALYLCATRGTSYEQYFGPGTRLTVT.

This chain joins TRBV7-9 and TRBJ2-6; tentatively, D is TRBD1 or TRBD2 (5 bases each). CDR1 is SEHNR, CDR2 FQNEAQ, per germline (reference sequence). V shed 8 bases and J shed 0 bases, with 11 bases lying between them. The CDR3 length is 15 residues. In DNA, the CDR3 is TGTGCCAGCCCCCTTGGGGGCTCTGGGGCCAACGTCCTGACTTTC. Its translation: CASPLGGSGANVLTF.

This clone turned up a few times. The CDR3 loop reads CASRERRTDTQYF. CDR3 nucleotide sequence: TGCGCCAGCAGGGAACGGAGGACAGATACGCAGTATTTT. The chain recombines TRBV10-2 with TRBJ2-3; tentative D call: TRBD2 (5 bases). The V end lost 6 bases, the J end lost 3 bases, and 10 bases lay between the germline ends. The CDR3 is 13 residues long. Per germline, CDR1 WSHSY and CDR2 SAAADI.

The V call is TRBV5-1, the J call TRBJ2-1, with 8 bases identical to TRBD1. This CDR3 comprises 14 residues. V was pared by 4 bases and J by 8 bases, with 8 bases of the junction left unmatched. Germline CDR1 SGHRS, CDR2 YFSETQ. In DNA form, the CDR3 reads TGCGCCAGCAGCGGGGGGACAGGTTCCGATGAGCAGTTCTTC. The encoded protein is CASSGGTGSDEQFF.

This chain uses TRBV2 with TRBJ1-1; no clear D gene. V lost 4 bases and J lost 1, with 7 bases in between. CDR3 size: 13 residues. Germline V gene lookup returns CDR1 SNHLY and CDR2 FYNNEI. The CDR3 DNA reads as TGTGCCAGCAGTGTTGACCCGAACACTGAAGCTTTCTTT. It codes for CASSVDPNTEAFF.

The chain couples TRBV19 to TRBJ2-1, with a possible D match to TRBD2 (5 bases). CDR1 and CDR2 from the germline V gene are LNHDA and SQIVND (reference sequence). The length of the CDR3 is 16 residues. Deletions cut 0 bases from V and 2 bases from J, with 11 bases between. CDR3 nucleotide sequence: TGTGCCAGTAGTATAGAAGCGACTAACACCTACAATGAGCAGTTCTTC. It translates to CASSIEATNTYNEQFF.

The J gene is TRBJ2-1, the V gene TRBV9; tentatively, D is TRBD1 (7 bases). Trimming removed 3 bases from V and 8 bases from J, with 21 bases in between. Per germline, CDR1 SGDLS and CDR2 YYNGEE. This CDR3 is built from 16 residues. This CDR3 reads CASSARRGQPGDEQFF. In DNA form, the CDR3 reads TGTGCCAGCAGCGCCCGACGGGGACAGCCGGGGGATGAGCAGTTCTTC.

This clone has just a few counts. The CDR3 spells CASAGPTTGSKNIQYF. The DNA of the CDR3 is TGTGCCAGTGCCGGACCAACAACAGGGTCCAAAAACATTCAGTACTTC. The chain combines TRBV27 with TRBJ2-4, with TRBD1 as a possible D gene (6 bases). There are 16 residues in the CDR3. In germline, CDR1 is MNHEY, CDR2 SMNVEV (reference sequence). V gave up 9 bases and J gave up 2 bases, with 20 bases separating them.

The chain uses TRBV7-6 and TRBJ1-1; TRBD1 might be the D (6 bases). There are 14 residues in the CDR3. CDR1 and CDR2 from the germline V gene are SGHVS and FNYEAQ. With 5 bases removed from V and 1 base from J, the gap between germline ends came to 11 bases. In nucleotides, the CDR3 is TGTGCCAGCAGCCCCCGGGACAAGAACACTGAAGCTTTCTTT. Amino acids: CASSPRDKNTEAFF.

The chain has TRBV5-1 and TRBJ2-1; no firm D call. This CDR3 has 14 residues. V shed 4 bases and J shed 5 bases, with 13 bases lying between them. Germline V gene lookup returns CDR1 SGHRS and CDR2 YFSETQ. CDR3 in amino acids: CASSRYNSNNEQFF. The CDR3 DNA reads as TGCGCCAGCAGCCGCTACAACTCGAACAATGAGCAGTTCTTC.

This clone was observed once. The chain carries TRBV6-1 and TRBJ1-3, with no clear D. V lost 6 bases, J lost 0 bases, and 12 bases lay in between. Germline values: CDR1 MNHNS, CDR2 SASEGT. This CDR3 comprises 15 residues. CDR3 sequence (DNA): TGTGCCAGCAGCAAGGACCCCAGCTCTGGAAACACCATATATTTT. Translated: CASSKDPSSGNTIYF.

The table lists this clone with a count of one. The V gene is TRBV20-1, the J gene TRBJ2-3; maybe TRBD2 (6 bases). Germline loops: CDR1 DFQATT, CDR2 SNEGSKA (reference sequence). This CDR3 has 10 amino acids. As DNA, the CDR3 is TGCGGGACTTTTGCAGATACGCAGTATTTT. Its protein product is CGTFADTQYF.

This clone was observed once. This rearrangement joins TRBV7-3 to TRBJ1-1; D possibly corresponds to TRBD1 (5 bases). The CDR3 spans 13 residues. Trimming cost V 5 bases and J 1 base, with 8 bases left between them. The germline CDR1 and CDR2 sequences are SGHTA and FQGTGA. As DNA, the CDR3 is TGTGCCAGCAGCCGCGGACAGAACACTGAAGCTTTCTTT. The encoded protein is CASSRGQNTEAFF.

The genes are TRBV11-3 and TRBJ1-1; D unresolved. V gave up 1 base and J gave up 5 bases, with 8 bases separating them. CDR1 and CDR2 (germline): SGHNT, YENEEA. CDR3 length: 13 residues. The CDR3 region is CASSLAEGTEAFF. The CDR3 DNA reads TGTGCCAGCAGCTTAGCTGAGGGTACTGAAGCTTTCTTT.

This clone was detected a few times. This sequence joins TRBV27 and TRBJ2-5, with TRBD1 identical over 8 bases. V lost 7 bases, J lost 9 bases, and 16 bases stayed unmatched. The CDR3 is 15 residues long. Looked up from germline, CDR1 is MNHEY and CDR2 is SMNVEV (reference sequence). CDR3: CASNQGTGPGAAQYF. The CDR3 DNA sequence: TGTGCCAGCAACCAGGGGACAGGCCCTGGTGCGGCCCAGTACTTC.

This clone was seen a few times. The CDR3 DNA reads as TGTGCCTCTGCCCTGACCAACTACGAGCAGTACTTC. Translating gives CASALTNYEQYF. The V gene is TRBV6-6, the J gene TRBJ2-7; D is undetermined. Germline CDR1 and CDR2: MNHNY and SVGAGI (reference sequence). This CDR3 spans 12 amino acids. V lost 11 bases to trimming and J lost 3 bases, with 14 bases between them.

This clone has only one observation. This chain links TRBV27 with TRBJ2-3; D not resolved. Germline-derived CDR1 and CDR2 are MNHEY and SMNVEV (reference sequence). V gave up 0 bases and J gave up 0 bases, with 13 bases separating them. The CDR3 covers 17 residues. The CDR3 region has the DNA TGTGCCAGCAGTTTATCCACCCGGCAAAGAAGCACAGATACGCAGTATTTT. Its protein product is CASSLSTRQRSTDTQYF.

The CDR3: CASSGPGLGSYNEQFF. Written as DNA, the CDR3 is TGTGCCAGCAGCGGCCCGGGGCTAGGGTCCTACAATGAGCAGTTCTTC. This chain joins TRBV5-5 and TRBJ2-1; D possibly matches TRBD1 or TRBD2 (5 bases each). The CDR3 contains 16 residues. Looked up from germline, CDR1 is SGHKS and CDR2 is YYEKEE (reference sequence). The germline V and J ends were trimmed by 4 bases and 1 base, with 15 bases remaining between them.

This CDR3 reads CASRGAFEGEKLFF. CDR3 nucleotide sequence: TGTGCCAGCAGGGGGGCCTTCGAGGGTGAAAAACTGTTTTTT. The chain uses TRBV7-9 and TRBJ1-4; D might be TRBD1 (6 bases). The length of the CDR3 is 14 residues. Per the germline V gene, CDR1 is SEHNR and CDR2 is FQNEAQ (reference sequence). V shed 6 bases and J shed 7 bases, with 15 bases lying between them.

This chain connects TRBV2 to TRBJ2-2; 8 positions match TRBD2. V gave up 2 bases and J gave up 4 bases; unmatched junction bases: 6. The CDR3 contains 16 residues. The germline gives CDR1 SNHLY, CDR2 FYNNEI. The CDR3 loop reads CASSELLAEITGELFF. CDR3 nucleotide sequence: TGTGCCAGCAGTGAACTACTAGCGGAGATCACCGGGGAGCTGTTTTTT.

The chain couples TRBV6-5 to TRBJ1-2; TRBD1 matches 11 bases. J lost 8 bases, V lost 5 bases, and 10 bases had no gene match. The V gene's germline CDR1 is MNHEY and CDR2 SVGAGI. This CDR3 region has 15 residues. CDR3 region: CASSRGQGAVGGYTF. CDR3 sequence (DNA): TGTGCCAGCAGTCGAGGACAGGGGGCTGTGGGAGGCTACACCTTC.

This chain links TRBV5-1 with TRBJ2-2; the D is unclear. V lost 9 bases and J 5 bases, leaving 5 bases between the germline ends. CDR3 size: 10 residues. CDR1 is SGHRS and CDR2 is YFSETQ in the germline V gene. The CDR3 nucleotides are TGCGCCAACCTAACCGGGGAGCTGTTTTTT. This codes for CANLTGELFF.

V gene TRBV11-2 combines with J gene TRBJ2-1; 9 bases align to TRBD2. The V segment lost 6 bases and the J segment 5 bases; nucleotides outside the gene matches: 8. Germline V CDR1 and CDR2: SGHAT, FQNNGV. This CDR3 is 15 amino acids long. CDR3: CASRQLAGSNNEQFF. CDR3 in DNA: TGTGCCAGCAGACAACTAGCGGGCTCTAACAATGAGCAGTTCTTC. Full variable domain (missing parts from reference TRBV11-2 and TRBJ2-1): EAGVAQSPRYKIIEKRQSVAFWCNPISGHATLYWYQQILGQGPKLLIQFQNNGVVDDSQLPKDRFSAERLKGVDSTLKIQPAKLEDSAVYLCASRQLAGSNNEQFFGPGTRLTVL.

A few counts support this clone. The CDR3 bases are TGTGCCAGTAGTTTGGGAGCGGGAGGGCCCTTGAACATTCAGTACTTC. Amino acid sequence: CASSLGAGGPLNIQYF. The rearrangement uses TRBV19 and TRBJ2-4; 10 bases line up with TRBD2. This CDR3 comprises 16 residues. Germline V lookup: CDR1 LNHDA, CDR2 SQIVND (reference sequence). V shed 5 bases, J shed 7 bases, and the junction held 11 bases outside the gene matches.

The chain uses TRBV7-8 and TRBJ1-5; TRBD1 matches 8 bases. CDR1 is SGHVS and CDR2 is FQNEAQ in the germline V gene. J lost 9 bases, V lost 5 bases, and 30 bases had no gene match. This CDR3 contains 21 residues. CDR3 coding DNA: TGTGCCAGCAGCCGCCTCCCCGTTGACCCGGGGACAGGTAGCCCTCGGAGGCCCCAGCATTTT. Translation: CASSRLPVDPGTGSPRRPQHF.

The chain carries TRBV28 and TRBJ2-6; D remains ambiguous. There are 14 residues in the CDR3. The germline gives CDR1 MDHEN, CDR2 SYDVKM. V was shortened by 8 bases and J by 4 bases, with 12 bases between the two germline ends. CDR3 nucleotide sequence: TGTGCCAGCTGGACCACTCAGGGGGCCAACGTCCTGACTTTC. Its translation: CASWTTQGANVLTF.

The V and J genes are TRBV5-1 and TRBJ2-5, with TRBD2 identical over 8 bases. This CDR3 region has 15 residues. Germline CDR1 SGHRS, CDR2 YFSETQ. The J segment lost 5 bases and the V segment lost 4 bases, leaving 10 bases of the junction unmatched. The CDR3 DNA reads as TGCGCCAGCAGCCCTAACAGCGGGAGAGAGGAGACCCAGTACTTC. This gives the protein CASSPNSGREETQYF.